The rows below give T cell receptor beta chains drawn from one sample of a study of cytomegalovirus exposure and HLA in healthy donors. Assay: immunoSEQ multiplex PCR; the TCRdb copy retains only in-frame clones and omits some. The sample includes 100,000 to 150,000 clones, around 73% of them seen just once. Sequenced sample: PBMCs. These receptors were collected from a man in his 60s in good health and CMV-seropositive. The CDR3 runs from the conserved cysteine through the conserved F or W. The D gene is left open where the match is weak. Clone size appears in some rows only: once, few, many, or a class for an expanded clone.

TRBD2 17 - TRBJ2-3 TRBV5-6 CASSLSLAGDFTDTQYF TGTGCCAGCAGCTTATCACTAGCGGGGGACTTCACAGATACGCAGTATTTT
TRBD2 14 - TRBJ2-3 TRBV10-3 CAIKTSGDTDTQYF TGTGCCATCAAAACTAGCGGGGACACAGATACGCAGTATTTT
TRBD2 15 once TRBJ2-7 TRBV9 CASSFSTGREDEQYF TGTGCCAGCAGCTTCTCGACGGGGAGGGAGGACGAGCAGTACTTC
TRBD1 17 - TRBJ1-2 TRBV30 CAWRPSHHGTAYYGYTF TGTGCCTGGAGGCCCTCTCACCACGGGACAGCTTACTATGGCTACACCTTC
- 13 - TRBJ2-5 TRBV5-1 CASSSAASETQYF TGCGCCAGCAGCTCCGCTGCGTCGGAGACCCAGTACTTC
TRBD1 15 - TRBJ1-1 TRBV27 CASSRTGGRWTEAFF TGTGCCAGCAGCCGGACAGGGGGCCGCTGGACTGAAGCTTTCTTT
TRBD1 14 once TRBJ2-3 TRBV25-1 CASSIVGGADTQYF TGTGCCAGCAGTATAGTAGGGGGCGCAGATACGCAGTATTTT
- 12 once TRBJ2-5 TRBV29-1 CSVVRGQETQYF TGCAGCGTTGTTCGGGGCCAAGAGACCCAGTACTTC
TRBD2 19 - TRBJ2-1 TRBV6-1 CASSEVASGGTSSYNEQFF TGTGCCAGCAGTGAAGTTGCTAGCGGGGGGACGAGCTCCTACAATGAGCAGTTCTTC
TRBD1 13 - TRBJ1-1 TRBV6-6 CASLTGVNTEAFF TGTGCCAGCCTGACAGGGGTGAACACTGAAGCTTTCTTT
- 15 few TRBJ1-2 TRBV2 CASSEVTAANYGYTF TGTGCCAGCAGTGAGGTGACAGCCGCTAACTATGGCTACACCTTC
TRBD1 18 - TRBJ1-1 TRBV19 CASSTTLGQGKGDTEAFF TGTGCCAGTAGTACGACCTTGGGACAGGGGAAGGGGGACACTGAAGCTTTCTTT
- 14 few TRBJ1-5 TRBV19 CASELRQQNQPQHF TGTGCCAGCGAACTCCGACAGCAGAATCAGCCCCAGCATTTT
- 14 few TRBJ1-5 TRBV19 CASSIETVHQPQHF TGTGCCAGTAGTATCGAGACAGTTCATCAGCCCCAGCATTTT
TRBD1 14 - TRBJ1-2 TRBV5-1 CASSSTGGAYGYTF TGCGCCAGCAGCAGCACAGGGGGCGCGTATGGCTACACCTTC
TRBD1 14 - TRBJ1-6 TRBV19 CASSIVTGASPLHF TGTGCCAGTAGTATAGTAACAGGGGCTTCACCCCTCCACTTT
- 13 - TRBJ2-1 TRBV5-1 CASSSGTHNEQFF TGCGCCAGCAGCTCCGGGACACACAATGAGCAGTTCTTC
- 15 - TRBJ1-4 TRBV5-1 CASSLAPPAGIKLFF TGCGCCAGCAGCTTGGCCCCCCCAGCCGGGATAAAACTGTTTTTT
- 13 once TRBJ1-2 TRBV10-1 CATSAGGNYGYTF TGCGCCACCTCGGCTGGGGGGAACTATGGCTACACCTTC
- 14 - TRBJ1-4 TRBV6-6 CASSYRGGNEKLFF TGTGCCAGCAGTTATCGAGGGGGTAATGAAAAACTGTTTTTT
- 12 - TRBJ1-1 TRBV11-1 CASSLDRAEAFF TGTGCCAGCAGCTTAGACAGGGCTGAAGCTTTCTTT
TRBD1 15 once TRBJ2-7 TRBV27 CASSPITGGDYEQYF TGTGCCAGCAGCCCCATAACAGGGGGCGACTACGAGCAGTACTTC
TRBD1 15 - TRBJ1-2 TRBV28 CASRRTGERGYGYTF TGTGCCAGCAGGAGGACAGGGGAACGTGGCTATGGCTACACCTTC
- 17 - TRBJ2-1 TRBV4-1 CASSLIIQFGSVNEQFF TGCGCCAGCAGCCTTATCATTCAATTCGGGTCCGTCAATGAGCAGTTCTTC
- 16 - TRBJ2-3 TRBV9 CASSALSGLNTDTQYF TGTGCCAGCAGCGCATTATCGGGACTTAACACAGATACGCAGTATTTT
- 15 - TRBJ2-7 TRBV9 CASSVGGADLYEQYF TGTGCCAGCAGCGTAGGTGGGGCGGACCTCTACGAGCAGTACTTC
- 14 - TRBJ1-1 TRBV5-5 CASSLQGLDTEAFF TGTGCCAGCAGTCTGCAGGGTCTGGACACTGAAGCTTTCTTT
TRBD1 15 - TRBJ2-1 TRBV28 CASSLSGDRAGEQFF TGTGCCAGCAGTTTATCGGGGGACAGGGCTGGTGAGCAGTTCTTC
- 16 - TRBJ2-2 TRBV11-3 CASSPGTFRSAGELFF TGTGCCAGCAGCCCAGGGACTTTCCGAAGCGCCGGGGAGCTGTTTTTT
TRBD2 16 - TRBJ2-1 TRBV9 CASSEAFGGGRNEQFF TGTGCCAGCAGCGAGGCTTTCGGGGGGGGCAGGAATGAGCAGTTCTTC
- 13 - TRBJ1-1 TRBV4-1 CASRRGWNTEAFF TGCGCCTCCCGTCGGGGATGGAATACTGAAGCTTTCTTT
TRBD1 19 - TRBJ2-3 TRBV5-1 CASTRGRTGQFAGTDTQYF TGCGCCAGCACCAGGGGTAGGACAGGTCAATTTGCTGGCACAGATACGCAGTATTTT
TRBD1 13 few TRBJ1-1 TRBV5-4 CASSLQQGAEAFF TGTGCCAGCAGCCTCCAACAGGGGGCTGAAGCTTTCTTT
- 15 - TRBJ1-1 TRBV18 CASSPNREWNTEAFF TGTGCCAGCTCACCCAACAGGGAATGGAACACTGAAGCTTTCTTT
- 13 - TRBJ2-1 TRBV7-2 CASSLEASNEQFF TGTGCCAGCAGCTTAGAAGCTTCCAATGAGCAGTTCTTC
- 12 - TRBJ1-2 TRBV5-8 CASKQAYYGYTF TGTGCCAGCAAACAGGCGTACTATGGCTACACCTTC
TRBD1 15 - TRBJ1-1 TRBV7-9 CASSLLGTGGNEAFF TGTGCCAGCAGCTTACTGGGGACAGGGGGCAATGAAGCTTTCTTT
- 12 - TRBJ2-1 TRBV4-1 CASSQVHNEQFF TGCGCCAGCAGCCAAGTCCATAATGAGCAGTTCTTC
- 15 - TRBJ2-5 TRBV5-1 CASSLSWGRKETQYF TGCGCCAGCAGCTTGTCGTGGGGCAGGAAAGAGACCCAGTACTTC
TRBD2 14 - TRBJ2-3 TRBV7-2 CASSSGLGTDTQYF TGTGCCAGCAGCTCCGGACTAGGAACAGATACGCAGTATTTT
- 13 - TRBJ2-5 TRBV7-9 CASSVNREETQYF TGTGCCAGCAGCGTAAACAGGGAAGAGACCCAGTACTTC
TRBD1 16 - TRBJ2-2 TRBV5-6 CASSFPGQANTGELFF TGTGCCAGCAGCTTCCCCGGACAGGCGAACACCGGGGAGCTGTTTTTT
- 14 - TRBJ1-6 TRBV6-1 CASVREGRGSPLHF TGTGCCAGCGTCAGGGAGGGTCGGGGATCACCCCTCCACTTT
TRBD2 14 - TRBJ2-3 TRBV30 CAWIYGGGTDTQYF TGTGCCTGGATTTACGGCGGGGGAACAGATACGCAGTATTTT
- 14 - TRBJ1-2 TRBV2 CASSGAGALYGYTF TGTGCCAGCAGTGGGGCGGGAGCACTATATGGCTACACCTTC
- 14 once TRBJ1-2 TRBV7-8 CASSPSSGSYGYTF TGTGCCAGCAGCCCTAGCAGCGGATCCTATGGCTACACCTTC
TRBD1 16 - TRBJ2-3 TRBV7-9 CASIAWDRGYTDTQYF TGTGCCAGCATCGCATGGGACAGAGGATACACAGATACGCAGTATTTT
TRBD2 17 - TRBJ2-3 TRBV5-8 CASSPIWGGSQSDTQYF TGTGCCAGCAGCCCCATCTGGGGGGGGTCCCAGTCAGATACGCAGTATTTT
- 14 many TRBJ1-1 TRBV5-1 CASREMVSGSEAFF TGCGCCAGCAGAGAGATGGTCTCAGGCTCTGAAGCTTTCTTT
TRBD1 16 - TRBJ2-5 TRBV7-8 CASSSEQGEVWETQYF TGTGCCAGCAGCTCAGAACAGGGGGAAGTTTGGGAGACCCAGTACTTC
TRBD2 17 - TRBJ2-2 TRBV19 CASSIGRGGRNTGELFF TGTGCCAGTAGTATCGGGCGGGGGGGAAGAAACACCGGGGAGCTGTTTTTT
TRBD2 14 - TRBJ2-5 TRBV4-1 CASSQVLAGQTQYF TGCGCCAGCAGCCAAGTTCTAGCGGGACAGACCCAGTACTTC
TRBD2 15 - TRBJ2-5 TRBV5-1 CASSLAGTSQETQYF TGCGCCAGCAGCTTGGCCGGGACTAGCCAAGAGACCCAGTACTTC